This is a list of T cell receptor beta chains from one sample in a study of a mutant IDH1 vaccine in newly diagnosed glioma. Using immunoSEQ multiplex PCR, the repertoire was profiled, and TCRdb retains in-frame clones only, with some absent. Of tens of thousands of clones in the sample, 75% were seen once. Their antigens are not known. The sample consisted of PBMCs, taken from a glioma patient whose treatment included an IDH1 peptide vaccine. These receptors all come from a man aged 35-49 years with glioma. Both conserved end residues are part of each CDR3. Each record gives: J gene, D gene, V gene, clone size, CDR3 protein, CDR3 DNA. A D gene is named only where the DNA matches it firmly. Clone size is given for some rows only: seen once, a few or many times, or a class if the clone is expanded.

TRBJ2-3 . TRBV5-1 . CASSSERDITDTQYF TGCGCCAGCAGCTCGGAAAGGGATATCACAGATACGCAGTATTTT
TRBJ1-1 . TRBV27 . CASSLRQNTEAFF TGTGCCAGCAGTTTAAGGCAGAACACTGAAGCTTTCTTT
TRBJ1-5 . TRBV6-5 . CASSYGAGGNQPQHF TGTGCCAGCAGTTACGGGGCAGGGGGCAATCAGCCCCAGCATTTT
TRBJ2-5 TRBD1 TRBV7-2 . CASSRYRGRGETQYF TGTGCCAGCAGCCGCTACAGGGGGCGCGGAGAGACCCAGTACTTC
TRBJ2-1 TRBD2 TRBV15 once CATSGRGTSVSNEQFF TGTGCCACCAGCGGGCGTGGGACTAGCGTTTCCAATGAGCAGTTCTTC
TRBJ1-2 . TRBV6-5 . CASSYEGGYTF TGTGCCAGCAGTTACGAAGGTGGCTACACCTTC
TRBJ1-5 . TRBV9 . CASSVGVTSNQPQHF TGTGCCAGCAGCGTTGGGGTAACTAGCAATCAGCCCCAGCATTTT
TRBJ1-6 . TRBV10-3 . CAISDSPGRYNSPLHF TGTGCCATCAGTGATTCCCCTGGCAGGTATAATTCACCCCTCCACTTT
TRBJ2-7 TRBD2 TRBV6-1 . CASREGLALGEQYF TGTGCCAGCAGAGAGGGACTAGCTCTGGGCGAGCAGTACTTC
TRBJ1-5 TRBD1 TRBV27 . CASTGTGGDQPQHF TGTGCCAGCACCGGGACAGGGGGCGATCAGCCCCAGCATTTT
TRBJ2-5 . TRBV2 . CASSGGRWVETQYF TGTGCCAGCAGTGGGGGGCGATGGGTTGAGACCCAGTACTTC
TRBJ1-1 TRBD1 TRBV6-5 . CASSPPRGQGAFF TGTGCCAGCAGTCCCCCCCGGGGACAGGGGGCTTTCTTT
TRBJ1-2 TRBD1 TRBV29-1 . CSAWTGATLYGYTF TGCAGCGCATGGACAGGGGCGACCCTCTATGGCTACACCTTC
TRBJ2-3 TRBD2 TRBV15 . CATSRDIAGGYTDTQYF TGTGCCACCAGCAGAGATATTGCGGGAGGATACACAGATACGCAGTATTTT
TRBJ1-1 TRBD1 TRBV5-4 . CASSYEGAKNTEAFF TGTGCCAGCAGCTATGAGGGGGCGAAGAACACTGAAGCTTTCTTT
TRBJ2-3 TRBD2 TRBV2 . CASSPLSVGTSGWAGTDTQYF TGTGCCAGCAGTCCCCTGAGTGTCGGGACTAGCGGGTGGGCGGGCACAGATACGCAGTATTTT
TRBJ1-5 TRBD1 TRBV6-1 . CARKEGAISGQPQHF TGTGCCAGGAAGGAGGGGGCGATTTCCGGTCAGCCCCAGCATTTT
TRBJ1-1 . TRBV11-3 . CASSTSSGTEAFF TGTGCCAGCAGCACATCCTCAGGTACTGAAGCTTTCTTT
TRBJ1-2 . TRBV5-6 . CASSLGAGGYTF TGTGCCAGCAGCTTGGGGGCTGGTGGCTACACCTTC
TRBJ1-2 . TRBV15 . CATSSGWDYGYTF TGTGCCACCAGCAGCGGGTGGGACTATGGCTACACCTTC
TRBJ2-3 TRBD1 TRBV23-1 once CASSQAQGGGTDTQYF TGCGCCAGCAGTCAGGCACAGGGGGGAGGCACAGATACGCAGTATTTT
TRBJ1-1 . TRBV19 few CASSTDRGNTEAFF TGTGCCAGTAGTACCGATCGAGGGAACACTGAAGCTTTCTTT
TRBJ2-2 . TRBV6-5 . CASSWGQNTGELFF TGTGCCAGCAGTTGGGGACAAAACACCGGGGAGCTGTTTTTT
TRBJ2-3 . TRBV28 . CASRTTTDTQYF TGTGCCAGCAGGACCACCACAGATACGCAGTATTTT
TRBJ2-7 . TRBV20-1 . CSARTSREQYF TGCAGTGCCAGGACCTCTCGGGAGCAGTACTTC
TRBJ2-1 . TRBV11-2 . CASSLERANNEQFF TGTGCCAGCAGCTTAGAGCGGGCCAACAATGAGCAGTTCTTC
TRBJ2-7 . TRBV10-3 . CAISEYRDGRYEQYF TGTGCCATCAGTGAGTACCGGGACGGGCGCTACGAGCAGTACTTC
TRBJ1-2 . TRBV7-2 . CASSLARDSYYTF TGTGCCAGCAGCTTAGCGCGGGACTCCTACTACACCTTC
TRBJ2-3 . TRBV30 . CAWSLAVLHTDTQYF TGTGCCTGGAGCCTCGCGGTTCTCCACACAGATACGCAGTATTTT
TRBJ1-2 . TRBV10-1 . CASSEAPDYGYTF TGCGCCAGCAGTGAAGCGCCGGACTATGGCTACACCTTC
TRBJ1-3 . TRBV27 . CASSSGGTEGNTIYF TGTGCCAGCAGTTCGGGGGGGACGGAAGGAAACACCATATATTTT
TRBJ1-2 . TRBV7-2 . CASSLDRDFYGYTF TGTGCCAGCAGCTTGGACAGAGACTTTTATGGCTACACCTTC
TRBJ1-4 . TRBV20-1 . CSASHDEKLFF TGCAGTGCTAGCCACGATGAAAAACTGTTTTTT
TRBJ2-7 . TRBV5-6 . CASSQSSYEQYF TGTGCCAGCAGCCAGTCATCCTACGAGCAGTACTTC
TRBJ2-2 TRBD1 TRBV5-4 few CASSLQGMGTGELFF TGTGCCAGCAGCTTACAGGGGATGGGCACCGGGGAGCTGTTTTTT
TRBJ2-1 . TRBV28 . CASNENFSPIPYNEQFF TGTGCCAGCAACGAAAATTTTTCCCCCATCCCCTACAATGAGCAGTTCTTC
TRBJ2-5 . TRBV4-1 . CASSPGETQYF TGCGCCAGCAGCCCGGGGGAGACCCAGTACTTC
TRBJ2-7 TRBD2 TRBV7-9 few CASRPLTSGSFYEQYF TGTGCCAGCAGACCCCTTACTAGCGGGAGCTTCTACGAGCAGTACTTC
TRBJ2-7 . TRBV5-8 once CASSLYVAGEQYF TGTGCCAGCAGCTTGTATGTGGCAGGCGAGCAGTACTTC
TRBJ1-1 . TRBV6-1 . CASTADLSMNTEAFF TGTGCCAGTACTGCGGACCTCTCCATGAACACTGAAGCTTTCTTT
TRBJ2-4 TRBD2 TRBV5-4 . CASSLGAGELLGKNIQYF TGTGCCAGCAGCTTGGGAGCGGGAGAGCTTTTAGGCAAAAACATTCAGTACTTC
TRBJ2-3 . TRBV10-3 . CAISEERETDTQYF TGTGCCATCAGTGAGGAACGGGAAACAGATACGCAGTATTTT
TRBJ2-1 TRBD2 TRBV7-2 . CASSGEREGEADEQFF TGTGCCAGCAGCGGGGAGCGGGAGGGCGAGGCAGATGAGCAGTTCTTC
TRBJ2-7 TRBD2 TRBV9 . CASTPRAGRAIAEQYF TGTGCCAGCACCCCCCGGGCCGGGAGGGCCATAGCCGAGCAGTACTTC
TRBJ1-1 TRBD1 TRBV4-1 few CASSPQTGEFEAFF TGCGCCAGCAGCCCTCAGACAGGGGAATTTGAAGCTTTCTTT
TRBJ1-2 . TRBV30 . CASQETYGYTF TGTGCCTCACAGGAAACCTATGGCTACACCTTC
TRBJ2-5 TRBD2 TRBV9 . CASSPGLAGETQYF TGTGCCAGCAGCCCTGGACTAGCGGGAGAGACCCAGTACTTC
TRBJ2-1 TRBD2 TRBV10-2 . CATRLAGSYNEQFF TGCGCCACCAGACTAGCGGGCTCCTACAATGAGCAGTTCTTC